What follows are 2 T cell receptor beta chains derived from one specimen sequenced in a study of OX40 agonist ivuxolimab in advanced cancers. The library was produced with the immunoSEQ multiplex PCR assay. TCRdb stores this immuneACCESS table with in-frame sequences only. Part of the clones is absent; in the studies checked, under half of the shortfall reflects unresolved V genes, and no reason is known for the rest. The sample records 60,000 to 85,000 clones, about four fifths of which are singletons. The ten largest clones take up around 6.7% of the sample. This specimen consisted of CD4+ or CD8+ T cells sorted from blood, obtained in a trial of the OX40 agonist ivuxolimab. These receptors all come from an adult with an advanced solid tumor such as melanoma, head and neck, liver or kidney cancer.

The V call is TRBV7-3, the J call TRBJ1-5; D is unresolved. Germline CDR1 reads SGHTA; CDR2 reads FQGTGA. The ends were cut back, 3 bases at V and 2 bases at J, with 14 bases in the middle. CDR3 length: 16 amino acids. The CDR3 sequence: CASSLGEGLGNQPQHF. The CDR3 nucleotides are TGTGCCAGCAGCTTGGGCGAGGGATTGGGCAATCAGCCCCAGCATTTT.

The V call is TRBV7-9, the J call TRBJ1-3; D gene unclear. The CDR3 extends over 13 amino acids. Germline CDR1 reads SEHNR; CDR2 reads FQNEAQ (reference sequence). V was shortened by 4 bases and J by 0 bases, with 4 bases between the two germline ends. CDR3 protein: CASSSTSGNTIYF. The CDR3 nucleotides are TGTGCCAGCAGCTCCACCTCTGGAAACACCATATATTTT.